This is a list of T cell receptor beta chains from one sample in a study of identical twins. One entry per CDR3 protein, called by TCRdb with MiXCR from the 5' RACE reads. The table lists hundreds of thousands of distinct CDR3 sequences, 15% to 20% of them singletons. These data also formed part of another study, on T cells expressing NK-cell markers.

Sequencing used PBMCs. The receptors originated from a woman aged 18-29 years in good health. Both conserved end residues are part of each CDR3. D genes are given only for firm matches. The listing skips clone size in some rows; elsewhere it reads once, few, many or a size class.

J,D,length,size,V,CDR3,DNA
TRBJ2-1,.,12,many,TRBV12-5,CASGPQGHEQFF,TGTGCTAGTGGTCCGCAGGGCCATGAGCAGTTCTTC
TRBJ1-2,.,15,.,TRBV28,CASSLGAAPNYGYTF,TGTGCCAGCAGCCTTGGGGCAGCTCCTAACTATGGCTACACCTTC
TRBJ2-2,TRBD1,15,.,TRBV5-1,CASSLADRVTGELFF,TGCGCCAGCAGCTTGGCGGACAGGGTTACCGGGGAGCTGTTTTTT
TRBJ2-1,TRBD2,15,few,TRBV12-3/TRBV12-4,CASSTGGGQNNEQFF,TGTGCCAGCAGTACGGGGGGTGGGCAAAACAATGAGCAGTTCTTC
TRBJ1-6,.,16,few,TRBV27,CASSEIGGAYNSPLHF,TGTGCCAGCAGCGAAATCGGGGGTGCCTATAATTCACCCCTCCACTTT
TRBJ2-7,TRBD2,15,few,TRBV4-3,CASSQGLAADYEQYF,TGCGCCAGCAGCCAAGGACTAGCGGCTGACTACGAGCAGTACTTC
TRBJ2-1,TRBD1,16,.,TRBV12-3/TRBV12-4,CASRRQGSLSYNEQFF,TGTGCCAGCAGACGACAGGGTTCTTTGTCCTACAATGAGCAGTTCTTC
TRBJ2-7,.,15,few,TRBV5-1,CASSLFPGTAYEQYF,TGCGCCAGCAGCTTGTTCCCGGGGACGGCCTACGAGCAGTACTTC
TRBJ1-3,.,16,.,TRBV12-3/TRBV12-4,CASSGFGDFSGNTIYF,TGTGCCAGCAGCGGGTTTGGGGATTTCTCTGGAAACACCATATATTTT
TRBJ2-2,.,12,.,TRBV29-1,CSDSRLTGELFF,TGCAGTGACAGCCGGTTGACCGGGGAGCTGTTTTTT
TRBJ2-3,TRBD2,15,.,TRBV20-1,CSLPLIAGDTDTQYF,TGCAGTCTCCCCCTGATAGCGGGGGACACAGATACGCAGTATTTT
TRBJ1-2,TRBD1,16,many,TRBV6-5,CASSYSSDREFNGYTF,TGTGCCAGCAGTTACTCGAGTGACAGGGAGTTCAATGGCTACACCTTC
TRBJ2-5,.,14,many,TRBV27,CASSSADQRETQYF,TGTGCCAGCAGTTCTGCCGACCAGAGGGAGACCCAGTACTTC
TRBJ1-3,.,12,.,TRBV20-1,CSAKQSGNTIYF,TGCAGTGCTAAGCAGTCTGGAAACACCATATATTTT
TRBJ2-7,.,13,.,TRBV12-3/TRBV12-4,CASSFDDSYEQYF,TGTGCCAGCAGTTTCGATGATTCCTACGAGCAGTACTTC
TRBJ1-1,TRBD1,15,.,TRBV7-9,CASSRYSTGLTEAFF,TGTGCCAGCAGCCGATACTCGACAGGGCTAACTGAAGCTTTCTTT
TRBJ1-4,TRBD1,15,few,TRBV6-5,CASSTGQALNEKLFF,TGTGCCAGCAGTACTGGACAGGCCCTGAATGAAAAACTGTTTTTT
TRBJ2-5,TRBD1,16,.,TRBV7-2,CASSLAPTGGWETQYF,TGTGCCAGCAGCTTAGCGCCAACAGGGGGCTGGGAGACCCAGTACTTC
TRBJ2-5,TRBD1,16,.,TRBV6-1,CASSEAQSRGKETQYF,TGTGCCAGCAGTGAAGCGCAATCCAGGGGGAAGGAGACCCAGTACTTC
TRBJ2-3,.,14,.,TRBV29-1,CSVPLAGGTDTQYF,TGCAGCGTTCCACTAGCAGGGGGCACAGATACGCAGTATTTT
TRBJ2-6,.,18,few,TRBV4-2,CASSPSTGYISGANVLTF,TGTGCCAGCAGCCCGTCGACAGGCTATATCTCTGGGGCCAACGTCCTGACTTTC
TRBJ1-2,TRBD1,14,.,TRBV6-1,CASSTGASGYGYTF,TGTGCCAGCAGCACAGGGGCCTCTGGGTATGGCTACACCTTC
TRBJ2-1,.,17,.,TRBV7-2,CASSSLAPRSGYNEQFF,TGTGCCAGCAGCTCTTTAGCGCCACGGTCGGGATACAATGAGCAGTTCTTC
TRBJ2-4,TRBD2,14,.,TRBV7-2,CASSARAGEDIQYF,TGTGCCAGCAGCGCAAGAGCGGGAGAGGACATTCAGTACTTC
TRBJ1-4,.,14,.,TRBV5-1,CASSLGIRGEKLFF,TGCGCCAGCAGCTTGGGGATCAGGGGTGAAAAACTGTTTTTT
TRBJ2-2,TRBD2,17,.,TRBV18,CASSPNLLAGNTGELFF,TGTGCCAGCTCACCCAACCTACTAGCGGGAAACACCGGGGAGCTGTTTTTT
TRBJ2-1,TRBD2,16,.,TRBV20-1,CSARDTAGVRYNEQFF,TGCAGTGCTAGAGATACGGCGGGAGTAAGATACAATGAGCAGTTCTTC
TRBJ2-3,.,13,few,TRBV7-9,CASTSASTDTQYF,TGTGCCAGCACCTCGGCTAGCACAGATACGCAGTATTTT
TRBJ2-1,TRBD2,16,.,TRBV6-5,CASSYSGRGGYNEQFF,TGTGCCAGCAGTTACTCAGGACGGGGGGGGTACAATGAGCAGTTCTTC
TRBJ2-3,.,14,.,TRBV2,CASSEGVAGDTQYF,TGTGCCAGCAGTGAAGGGGTCGCCGGGGATACGCAGTATTTT
TRBJ2-2,.,13,few,TRBV5-6,CASSSGSGGRLFF,TGTGCCAGCAGCTCGGGTAGCGGAGGTCGGCTGTTTTTT
TRBJ1-1,.,14,few,TRBV5-1,CASSLGSWDTEAFF,TGCGCCAGCAGCTTGGGGAGTTGGGACACTGAAGCTTTCTTT
TRBJ2-2,TRBD2,14,few,TRBV20-1,CSATSSGVGGELFF,TGCAGTGCTACCTCTAGCGGGGTTGGCGGGGAGCTGTTTTTT
TRBJ2-1,.,11,many,TRBV25-1,CASSPEGEQFF,TGTGCCAGCAGTCCCGAAGGGGAGCAGTTCTTC
TRBJ2-7,.,13,few,TRBV6-6,CASSYTQGGEQYF,TGTGCCAGCAGTTACACCCAGGGTGGCGAGCAGTACTTC
TRBJ2-3,.,16,few,TRBV7-9,CASSLGARTRTDTQYF,TGTGCCAGCAGCTTAGGCGCGCGCACCCGTACAGATACGCAGTATTTT
TRBJ2-7,.,14,.,TRBV21-1,CASKGTGPDYEQYF,TGTGCCAGCAAGGGAACCGGGCCAGACTACGAGCAGTACTTC
TRBJ2-7,TRBD1,13,.,TRBV5-1,CASSSGQGGEQYF,TGCGCCAGCAGCTCGGGACAGGGTGGCGAGCAGTACTTC
TRBJ2-1,.,12,few,TRBV2,CASSEGWGEQFF,TGTGCCAGCAGTGAAGGTTGGGGTGAGCAGTTCTTC
TRBJ2-1,.,13,many,TRBV20-1,CSATGTTYNEQFF,TGCAGTGCTACGGGGACCACCTACAATGAGCAGTTCTTC
TRBJ2-1,.,16,.,TRBV7-2,CASSPSGRSSYNEQFF,TGTGCCAGCAGCCCTAGTGGACGCAGCTCCTACAATGAGCAGTTCTTC
TRBJ2-4,TRBD1,15,few,TRBV4-1,CASSQPGTGSYIQYF,TGCGCCAGCAGCCAACCCGGGACAGGATCTTACATTCAGTACTTC